This TCR beta chain was identified in a study of blood T cells in healthy people across ages. Sample-barcoded 5' priming and a J-beta primer mix drove a second PCR of 7 to 11 cycles. Each CDR3 protein is one row after TCRdb ran MiXCR on the 5' RACE reads. The sample has under 800,000 distinct CDR3 sequences, roughly 21% seen once. This clonotype has a handful of counts. The receptor was isolated from a man aged 65 to 79 in good health. Sequences were obtained from blood.

The chain's CDR3 is CSARGPLAKNIQYF. The CDR3 DNA sequence: TGCAGTGCAAGGGGGCCACTAGCCAAAAACATTCAGTACTTC. The V gene is TRBV20-1, the J gene TRBJ2-4; TRBD1 matches at 7 bases. Germline trimming cut 6 bases from V and 0 bases from J; bases unmatched to any gene: 5. The CDR3 is 14 amino acids. Germline V CDR1 and CDR2: DFQATT, SNEGSKA (reference sequence).